A selection of T cell receptor beta chains follows, all from one sample in a study of control samples from healthy donors and cancer patients. Libraries were prepared by immunoSEQ multiplex PCR; TCRdb keeps only in-frame clonotypes and omits some of them. The sample includes 230,000 or so clones, roughly 94% of them seen just once. Sequenced sample: blood. All receptors come from a man between 45 and 60 years old in good health. The CDR3 runs from the conserved cysteine through the conserved F or W. The order of the fields is J gene, D gene, CDR3 length, V gene, clone size, CDR3 protein, CDR3 DNA. D genes are given only for firm matches. Expanded clones are given a class, and other clones once, few, many or no size at all.

TRBJ2-1 | TRBD1 | 15 | TRBV5-1 | - | CASSLDRGMYNEQFF | TGCGCCAGCAGCTTGGACAGGGGGATGTACAATGAGCAGTTCTTC
TRBJ1-5 | - | 13 | TRBV6-6 | - | CASTSPPGQPQHF | TGTGCCAGCACCTCCCCCCCTGGGCAGCCCCAGCATTTT
TRBJ1-1 | TRBD1 | 15 | TRBV19 | few | CASSIGGQVATEAFF | TGTGCCAGTAGTATAGGGGGACAGGTCGCCACTGAAGCTTTCTTT
TRBJ2-5 | TRBD2 | 16 | TRBV28 | - | CASPPGLAGEKETQYF | TGTGCCAGCCCCCCGGGACTAGCGGGGGAAAAAGAGACCCAGTACTTC
TRBJ2-3 | TRBD2 | 16 | TRBV11-2 | - | CASSPGGGGPPDTQYF | TGTGCCAGCAGCCCTGGGGGCGGGGGGCCCCCAGATACGCAGTATTTT
TRBJ1-5 | TRBD1 | 18 | TRBV27 | once | CASRRQGAASYSNQPQHF | TGTGCCAGCAGGAGACAGGGGGCCGCCTCATATAGCAATCAGCCCCAGCATTTT
TRBJ1-5 | - | 17 | TRBV19 | - | CASSKEGVLYSNQPQHF | TGTGCCAGTAGTAAGGAGGGGGTCTTATATAGCAATCAGCCCCAGCATTTT
TRBJ1-1 | - | 13 | TRBV6-2/TRBV6-3 | - | CASSYDRSTEAFF | TGTGCCAGCAGTTACGACAGGAGCACTGAAGCTTTCTTT
TRBJ1-4 | TRBD1 | 16 | TRBV7-2 | - | CASRPNSGTGIEKLFF | TGTGCCAGCAGGCCTAATTCCGGGACAGGGATTGAAAAACTGTTTTTT
TRBJ2-3 | TRBD2 | 18 | TRBV7-9 | - | CASSLDWSGGAFTDTQYF | TGTGCCAGCAGCTTAGATTGGAGCGGGGGGGCGTTCACAGATACGCAGTATTTT
TRBJ1-6 | - | 14 | TRBV19 | - | CASNLPGDDSPLHF | TGTGCCAGTAACCTCCCCGGGGATGATTCACCCCTCCACTTT
TRBJ1-4 | - | 15 | TRBV9 | - | CASSIGWEFGEKLFF | TGTGCCAGCAGCATCGGATGGGAGTTTGGCGAAAAACTGTTTTTT
TRBJ2-1 | - | 17 | TRBV28 | - | CASSLGGAGGASDEQFF | TGTGCCAGCAGTTTAGGTGGCGCTGGGGGGGCATCGGATGAGCAGTTCTTC
TRBJ1-2 | - | 15 | TRBV5-8 | - | CASSPPRTAIRGYTF | TGTGCCAGCAGCCCCCCCCGGACGGCAATACGAGGCTACACCTTC
TRBJ2-3 | - | 14 | TRBV5-1 | - | CASSLDRGEDTQYF | TGCGCCAGCAGCTTGGACCGCGGGGAAGATACGCAGTATTTT
TRBJ1-5 | TRBD1 | 14 | TRBV24-1 | - | CATSTGDRDQPQHF | TGTGCCACCAGTACGGGGGACAGGGACCAGCCCCAGCATTTT
TRBJ1-2 | TRBD1 | 15 | TRBV5-6 | - | CASSLLDRVDSGYTF | TGTGCCAGCAGCTTACTGGACAGGGTAGACTCTGGCTACACCTTC
TRBJ1-5 | - | 14 | TRBV2 | once | CASSPQGLNQPQHF | TGTGCCAGCAGTCCACAGGGATTGAATCAGCCCCAGCATTTT
TRBJ1-2 | - | 13 | TRBV5-1 | - | CASSLAMGEGYTF | TGCGCCAGCAGCTTGGCTATGGGGGAAGGCTACACCTTC
TRBJ1-3 | - | 11 | TRBV2 | - | CASSVGFPIYF | TGTGCCAGCAGTGTTGGCTTCCCCATATATTTT